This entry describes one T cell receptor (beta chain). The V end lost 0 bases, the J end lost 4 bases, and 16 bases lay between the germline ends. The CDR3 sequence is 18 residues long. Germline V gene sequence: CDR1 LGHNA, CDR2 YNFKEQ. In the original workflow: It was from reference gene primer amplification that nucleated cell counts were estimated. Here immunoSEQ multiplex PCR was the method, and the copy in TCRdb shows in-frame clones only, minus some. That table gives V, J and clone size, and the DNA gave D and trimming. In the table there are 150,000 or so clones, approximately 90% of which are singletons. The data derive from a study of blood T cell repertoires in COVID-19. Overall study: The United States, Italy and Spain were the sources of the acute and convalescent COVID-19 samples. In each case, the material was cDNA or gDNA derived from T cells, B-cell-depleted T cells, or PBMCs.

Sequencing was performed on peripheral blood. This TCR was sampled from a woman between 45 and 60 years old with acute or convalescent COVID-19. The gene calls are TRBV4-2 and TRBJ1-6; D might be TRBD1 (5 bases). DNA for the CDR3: TGTGCCAGCAGCCAAGATTGGGCGCAGGGTCCTTATAATTCACCCCTCCACTTT. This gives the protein CASSQDWAQGPYNSPLHF.